This TCR beta chain was sequenced for a study of cytomegalovirus exposure and HLA in healthy donors. Regarding the study as a whole: Reportedly, HLA-A and HLA-B alleles of most subjects were accurately predicted from TCR beta.

The PCR used 60 Vbeta and 13 Jbeta primers. The table came from immunoSEQ multiplex PCR; TCRdb's copy has only in-frame clones and leaves some out. Here the sample spans about 200,000 clones, 70% to 80% being singletons. The count of this clone is one. Antigen unknown. The germline V and J ends were trimmed by 5 bases and 10 bases, with 22 bases remaining between them. CDR1 and CDR2 from the germline V gene are MNHNY and SVGAGI (reference sequence). The CDR3 spans 15 residues. This clonotype was obtained from a woman younger than 45 in good health and CMV-seronegative. The V and J genes are TRBV6-6 and TRBJ2-3; D perhaps matches TRBD2 (6 bases). Sequencing input: PBMCs. CDR3 region: CASSGTGVGPAAQYF. The CDR3 region has the DNA TGTGCCAGCAGTGGGACTGGAGTTGGCCCCGCCGCGCAGTATTTT.